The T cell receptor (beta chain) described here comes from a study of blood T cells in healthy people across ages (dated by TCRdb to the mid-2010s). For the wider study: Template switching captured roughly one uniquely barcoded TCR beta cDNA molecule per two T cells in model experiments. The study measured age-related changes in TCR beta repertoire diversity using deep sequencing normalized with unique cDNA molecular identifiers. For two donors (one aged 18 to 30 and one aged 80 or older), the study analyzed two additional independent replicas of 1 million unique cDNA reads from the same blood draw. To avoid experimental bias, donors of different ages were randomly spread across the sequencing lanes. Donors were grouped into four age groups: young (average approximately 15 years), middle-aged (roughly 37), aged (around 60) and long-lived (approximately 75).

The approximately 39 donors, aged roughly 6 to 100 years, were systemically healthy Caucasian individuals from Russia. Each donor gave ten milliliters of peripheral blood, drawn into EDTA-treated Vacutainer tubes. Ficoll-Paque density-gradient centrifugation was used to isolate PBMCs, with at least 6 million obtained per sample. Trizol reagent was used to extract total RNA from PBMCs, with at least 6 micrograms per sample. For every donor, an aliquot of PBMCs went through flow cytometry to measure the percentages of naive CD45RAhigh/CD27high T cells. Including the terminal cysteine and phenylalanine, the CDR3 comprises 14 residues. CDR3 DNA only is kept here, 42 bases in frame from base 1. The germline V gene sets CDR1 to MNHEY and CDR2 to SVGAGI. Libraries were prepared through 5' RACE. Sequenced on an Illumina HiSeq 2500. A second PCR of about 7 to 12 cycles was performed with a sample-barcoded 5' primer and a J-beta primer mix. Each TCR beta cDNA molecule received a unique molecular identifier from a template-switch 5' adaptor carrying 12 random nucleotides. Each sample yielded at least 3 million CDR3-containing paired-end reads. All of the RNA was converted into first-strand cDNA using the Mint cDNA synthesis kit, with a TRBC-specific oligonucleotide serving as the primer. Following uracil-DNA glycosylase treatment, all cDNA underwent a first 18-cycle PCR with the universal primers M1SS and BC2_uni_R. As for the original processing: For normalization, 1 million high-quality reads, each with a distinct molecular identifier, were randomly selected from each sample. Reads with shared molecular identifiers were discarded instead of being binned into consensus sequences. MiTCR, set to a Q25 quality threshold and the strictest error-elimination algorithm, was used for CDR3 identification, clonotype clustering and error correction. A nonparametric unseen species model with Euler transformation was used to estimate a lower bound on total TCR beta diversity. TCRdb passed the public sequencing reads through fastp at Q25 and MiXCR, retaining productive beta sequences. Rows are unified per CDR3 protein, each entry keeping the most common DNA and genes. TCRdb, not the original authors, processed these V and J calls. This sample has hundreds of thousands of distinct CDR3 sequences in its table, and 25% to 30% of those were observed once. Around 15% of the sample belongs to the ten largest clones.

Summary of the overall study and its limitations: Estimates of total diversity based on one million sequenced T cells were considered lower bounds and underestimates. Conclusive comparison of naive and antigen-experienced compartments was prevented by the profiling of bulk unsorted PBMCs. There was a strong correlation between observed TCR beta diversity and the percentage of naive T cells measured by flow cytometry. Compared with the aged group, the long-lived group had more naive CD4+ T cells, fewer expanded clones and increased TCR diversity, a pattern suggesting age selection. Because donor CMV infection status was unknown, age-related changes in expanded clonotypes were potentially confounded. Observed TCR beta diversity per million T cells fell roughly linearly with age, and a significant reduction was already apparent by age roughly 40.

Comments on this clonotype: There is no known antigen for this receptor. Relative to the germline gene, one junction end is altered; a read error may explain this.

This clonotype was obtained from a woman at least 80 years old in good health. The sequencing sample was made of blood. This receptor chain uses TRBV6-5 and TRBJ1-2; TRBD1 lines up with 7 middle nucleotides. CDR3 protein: CANSSSGGSGGYTF. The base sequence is TGTGCCAACAGTTCCTCAGGGGGTTCGGGTGGCTACACCTTC.